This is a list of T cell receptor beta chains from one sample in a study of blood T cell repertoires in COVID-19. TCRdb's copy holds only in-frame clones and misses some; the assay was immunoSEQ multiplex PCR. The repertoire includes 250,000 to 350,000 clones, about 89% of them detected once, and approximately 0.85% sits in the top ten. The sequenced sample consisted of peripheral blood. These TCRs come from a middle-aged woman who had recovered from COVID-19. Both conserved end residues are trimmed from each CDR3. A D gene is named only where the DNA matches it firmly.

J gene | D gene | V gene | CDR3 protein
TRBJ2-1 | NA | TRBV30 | AWMDGVSSYNEQF
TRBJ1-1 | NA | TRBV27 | ASSLSFGEVGSTEAF
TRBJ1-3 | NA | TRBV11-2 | ASSPTGSGNTIY
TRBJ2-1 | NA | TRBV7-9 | ASSLFGRGQYNEQF
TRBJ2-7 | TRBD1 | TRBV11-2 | ASSLGVTGVHEQY
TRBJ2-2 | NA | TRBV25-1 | ASSELAGDNTGELF
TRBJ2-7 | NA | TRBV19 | ASSRTPSSYEQY
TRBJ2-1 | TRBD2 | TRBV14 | ASSPGLAGRDNEQF
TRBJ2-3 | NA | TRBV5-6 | ASSPAAGADTQY
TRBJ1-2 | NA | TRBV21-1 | ASSKVGGSGGYT
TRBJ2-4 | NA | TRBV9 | ASSVGVAAKNIQY
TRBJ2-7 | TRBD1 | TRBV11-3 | ASSPYSWDSTYEQY
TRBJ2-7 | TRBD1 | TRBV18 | ASSPPGQGAYEQY
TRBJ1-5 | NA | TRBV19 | VSSGSVGQPQH
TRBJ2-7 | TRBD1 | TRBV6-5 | ASRSTGQLYEQY
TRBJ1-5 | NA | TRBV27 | ASSFQGNQPQH
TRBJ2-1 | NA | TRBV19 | ASGETRDHNNEQF
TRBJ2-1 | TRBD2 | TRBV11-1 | ASSLGLAGAYNEQF
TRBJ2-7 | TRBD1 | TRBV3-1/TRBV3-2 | ASSQVGDRSYEQY
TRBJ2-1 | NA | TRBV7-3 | ASSLGGAGNEQF
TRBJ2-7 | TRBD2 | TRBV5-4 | ASTPAPSGNSYEQY
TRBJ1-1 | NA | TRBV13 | ASSPPHNTEAF
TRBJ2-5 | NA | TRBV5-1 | ASSSGQLPETQY
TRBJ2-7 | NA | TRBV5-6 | ASSLVGGLYEQY
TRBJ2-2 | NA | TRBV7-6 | ASSPNGGGANTGELF
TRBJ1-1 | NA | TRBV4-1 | ASSQDIVREGENTEAF
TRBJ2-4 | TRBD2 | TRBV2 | ASSLAGGSKNIQY
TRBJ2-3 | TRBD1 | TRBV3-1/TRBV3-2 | ASSQIQGQTDTQY
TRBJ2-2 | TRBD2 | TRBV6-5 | ASRAGGQVGELF
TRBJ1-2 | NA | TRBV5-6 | ASSPGRGYYGYT
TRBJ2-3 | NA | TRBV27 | ASSRLPSLGDTQY
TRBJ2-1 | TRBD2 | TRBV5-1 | ASGRTSVDNEQF
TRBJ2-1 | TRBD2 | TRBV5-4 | ASATGTSGAKFYNEQF
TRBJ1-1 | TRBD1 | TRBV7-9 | ASSPWTGRGTEAF
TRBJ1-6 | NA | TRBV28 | ASSLRDSSYNSPLH